A single sample is the source of the 32 T cell receptor beta chains below, sequenced in a study of CD8+ T cells in alopecia areata. cDNA prepared by RNA extraction and subsequent reverse transcription served as the template for sequencing. Only in-frame clones appear in the TCRdb table, and some are missing; sequencing was by immunoSEQ multiplex PCR. The profile shows roughly 5,000 clones, about 71% of them singletons. Treatment described: oral pan-JAK inhibitor, 5-10 mg twice daily. Researchers gathered lesional scalp punch biopsies and peripheral blood from patients with alopecia areata. The specimen was skin, collected at week 24, from a patient treated with tofacitinib. Source of these receptors: a human donor with alopecia areata.

The chain combines TRBV7-3 with TRBJ2-2; 7 bases fit TRBD1. The CDR3 extends over 15 amino acids. Germline-derived CDR1 and CDR2 are SGHTA and FQGTGA. Losses at the gene ends were 5 bases for V and 4 bases for J; bases not matched to a gene: 7. The CDR3 DNA follows: TGTGCCAGCAGCCCAGGGGGACAAATCACCGGGGAGCTGTTTTTT. Its protein product is CASSPGGQITGELFF.

The chain employs TRBV11-2 and TRBJ2-7; 8 positions match TRBD2. Trimming removed 5 bases from V and 4 bases from J; junction bases left unmatched: 10. CDR3 size: 15 residues. Germline V CDR1 and CDR2: SGHAT, FQNNGV. Here the CDR3 reads CASSPQGSGVYEQYF. CDR3 sequence (DNA): TGTGCCAGCAGCCCCCAAGGTAGCGGGGTGTACGAGCAGTACTTC.

The chain joins TRBV4-1 to TRBJ2-7; possibly TRBD1 for D (6 bases). The V end was cut by 1 base, the J end by 3 bases, with 10 bases between. Germline CDR1 MGHRA, CDR2 YSYEKL. The CDR3 has 14 amino acids. CDR3 in amino acids: CASSQGLRGYEQYF. CDR3 nucleotide sequence: TGCGCCAGCAGCCAAGGGCTCAGGGGCTACGAGCAGTACTTC.

The V and J genes are TRBV6-4 and TRBJ2-2; possible D gene TRBD1, 5 bases. This CDR3 spans 13 amino acids. Trimming cost V 3 bases and J 5 bases, with 7 bases left between them. Germline CDR1 MRHNA, CDR2 SNTAGT. The CDR3 nucleotides read TGTGCCAGCAGTGAGAAGGGGACCGGGGAGCTGTTTTTT. The encoded protein is CASSEKGTGELFF.

The chain recombines TRBV14 with TRBJ1-6; D call uncertain. The V gene lost 0 bases and the J gene lost 0 bases, with 9 bases spanning the gap. Germline assignment: CDR1 SGHDN and CDR2 FVKESK. This CDR3 comprises 17 residues. CDR3 in amino acids: CASSQELRHSYNSPLHF. The CDR3, as DNA: TGTGCCAGCAGCCAAGAACTTAGGCACTCCTATAATTCACCCCTCCACTTT.

V usage is TRBV5-1 and J usage is TRBJ1-2; D possibly corresponds to TRBD1 (6 bases). The V gene's germline CDR1 is SGHRS and CDR2 YFSETQ. Deletions cut 2 bases from V and 3 bases from J, with 14 bases between. The CDR3 loop spans 15 amino acids. CDR3 residues: CASSLQPTGYYGYTF. DNA of the CDR3: TGCGCCAGCAGCTTACAACCTACAGGGTACTATGGCTACACCTTC. Based on the CDR3 plus reference TRBV5-1 and TRBJ1-2, the full variable domain is KAGVTQTPRYLIKTRGQQVTLSCSPISGHRSVSWYQQTPGQGLQFLFEYFSETQRNKGNFPGRFSGRQFSNSRSEMNVSTLELGDSALYLCASSLQPTGYYGYTFGSGTRLTVV.

DNA for the CDR3: TGTGCCAGCAGTATGGCCAGTAATTACCTTAATTCACCCCTCCACTTT. Its translation: CASSMASNYLNSPLHF. The gene calls are TRBV27 and TRBJ1-6; D uncertain. Looked up from germline, CDR1 is MNHEY and CDR2 is SMNVEV (reference sequence). The V and J ends lost 5 bases and 6 bases respectively, with 17 bases between them. This CDR3 region has 16 residues.

This clone was counted once. The genes are TRBV14 and TRBJ1-2; 8 bases match TRBD1. The length of the CDR3 is 14 residues. From germline, CDR1 is SGHDN and CDR2 FVKESK. Germline trimming cut 4 bases from V and 2 bases from J; bases unmatched to any gene: 3. The CDR3 coding sequence is TGTGCCAGCAGCCGGGACAGGTTAAACTATGGCTACACCTTC. This gives the protein CASSRDRLNYGYTF. The full variable domain, in which reference TRBV14 and TRBJ1-2 provide the parts outside the CDR3, is EAGVTQFPSHSVIEKGQTVTLRCDPISGHDNLYWYRRVMGKEIKFLLHFVKESKQDESGMPNNRFLAERTGGTYSTLKVQPAELEDSGVYFCASSRDRLNYGYTFGSGTRLTVV.

The rearrangement uses TRBV10-2 and TRBJ2-5; a possible D gene is TRBD1 (5 bases). Trimming cost V 3 bases and J 2 bases, with 10 bases left between them. The CDR3 has 14 amino acids. The germline V gene has CDR1 WSHSY and CDR2 SAAADI. Here the CDR3 reads CASSDRGGQETQYF. Written as DNA, the CDR3 is TGCGCCAGCAGTGATAGGGGTGGTCAAGAGACCCAGTACTTC.

This sequence joins TRBV4-3 and TRBJ2-1; either TRBD1 or TRBD2 may fit D (6 bases each). Germline values: CDR1 LGHNA, CDR2 YSLEER. The CDR3 is 16 residues long. Trimming cost V 5 bases and J 4 bases, with 18 bases left between them. The CDR3 spells CASSDLPGDTYNEQFF. CDR3 coding DNA: TGCGCCAGCAGCGACCTTCCGGGGGACACGTACAATGAGCAGTTCTTC.

This clone occurred a few times. CDR3 DNA: TGTGCCAGTAGTGCCCGACCGGTTGCCGGGGAGCTGTTTTTT. Translation: CASSARPVAGELFF. This chain uses TRBV19 with TRBJ2-2, with D hard to call. CDR1 is LNHDA, CDR2 SQIVND, per germline (reference sequence). The CDR3 is 14 residues long. Deletions cut 5 bases from V and 6 bases from J, with 13 bases between.

The rearrangement joins TRBV7-9 to TRBJ2-5; 8 nucleotides line up with TRBD1. The CDR3 extends over 13 amino acids. After removal of 1 base from V and 5 bases from J, the junction contained 0 bases not matched to a gene. The germline V gene encodes CDR1 SEHNR and CDR2 FQNEAQ (reference sequence). The CDR3 sequence: CASSLGTGETQYF. The CDR3 bases are TGTGCCAGCAGCTTAGGGACAGGGGAGACCCAGTACTTC.

This clone came up a few times. J is TRBJ1-4 and V is TRBV23-1; D gene ambiguous. TRBV23-1 is classed as an ORF, of uncertain function. V shed 0 bases and J shed 8 bases, with 4 bases lying between them. The CDR3 is made up of 12 amino acids. CDR3 DNA: TGCGCCAGCAGTCAATCGGACGAAAAACTGTTTTTT. Translated: CASSQSDEKLFF.

Concerning this clone: The CDR3 does not close with the conserved phenylalanine or tryptophan, likely indicating a read error. The chain uses TRBV7-9 and TRBJ1-2; possible D gene TRBD1, 6 bases. The CDR3 runs to 13 residues. Germline CDR1 reads SEHNR; CDR2 reads FQNEAQ (reference sequence). The V end lost 0 bases, the J end lost 4 bases, and 6 bases lay between the germline ends. The CDR3 is CASSLATGYGYTL. Here the CDR3 DNA reads TGTGCCAGCAGCTTAGCGACAGGCTATGGCTACACCCTC.

The CDR3 DNA sequence: TGTGCCAGCAGCCCTCGTGGGGGGATGGATGGCTACACCTTC. Residues: CASSPRGGMDGYTF. The chain employs TRBV6-1 and TRBJ1-2; D is perhaps TRBD1 (5 bases). The germline gives CDR1 MNHNS, CDR2 SASEGT. The CDR3 covers 14 residues. Trimming removed 6 bases from V and 6 bases from J, with 17 bases in between.

In this sample, this clone turned up a few times. The V gene is TRBV7-8, the J gene TRBJ1-5; D perhaps matches TRBD1 (5 bases). Trimming removed 1 base from V and 1 base from J, with 20 bases in between. The CDR3 has 19 amino acids. Germline V gives CDR1 SGHVS, CDR2 FQNEAQ. CDR3 amino acids: CASSLVVLPGIGSNQPQHF. In DNA form, the CDR3 reads TGTGCCAGCAGCTTAGTCGTCCTTCCAGGGATTGGGAGCAATCAGCCCCAGCATTTT.

The V gene is TRBV6-4, the J gene TRBJ1-2; 7 bases match TRBD1. Germline trimming cut 3 bases from V and 5 bases from J; bases unmatched to any gene: 6. Germline CDR1 is MRHNA and CDR2 is SNTAGT. The CDR3 totals 14 residues. CDR3 protein: CASSEGMTGYGYTF. The CDR3 nucleotides read TGTGCCAGCAGTGAAGGGATGACAGGGTATGGCTACACCTTC.

This clone was detected only once. The chain combines TRBV4-2 with TRBJ2-7, with D tentatively TRBD2 (6 bases). The germline gives CDR1 LGHNA, CDR2 YNFKEQ. With 1 base removed from V and 5 bases from J, the gap between germline ends came to 15 bases. The CDR3 extends over 15 amino acids. CDR3 sequence reads: CASSQGERAPHEQYF. The CDR3 DNA reads as TGTGCCAGCAGCCAAGGGGAGCGGGCTCCCCACGAGCAGTACTTC.

The J gene is TRBJ2-1, the V gene TRBV11-2, with a possible D match to TRBD1 (5 bases). The CDR3 runs 15 residues. Trimming pared 0 bases from V and 7 bases from J, leaving 13 bases between. Germline V lookup: CDR1 SGHAT, CDR2 FQNNGV. The CDR3 region has the DNA TGTGCCAGCAGCTTAGATGTTGTGGGGCGTAATGAGCAGTTCTTC. It is translated as CASSLDVVGRNEQFF. Full variable domain (missing parts from reference TRBV11-2 and TRBJ2-1): EAGVAQSPRYKIIEKRQSVAFWCNPISGHATLYWYQQILGQGPKLLIQFQNNGVVDDSQLPKDRFSAERLKGVDSTLKIQPAKLEDSAVYLCASSLDVVGRNEQFFGPGTRLTVL.

V usage is TRBV7-2 and J usage is TRBJ1-5; D is unresolved. Trimming shortened V by 5 bases and J by 5 bases, and 7 bases separated the two germline ends. Germline-derived CDR1 and CDR2 are SGHTA and FQGNSA. This CDR3 has 12 amino acids. The chain's CDR3 is CASSDRDQPQHF. In DNA, the CDR3 is TGTGCCAGCAGCGACCGAGATCAGCCCCAGCATTTT.

This clone was seen a few times. The gene calls are TRBV11-1 and TRBJ2-1, with 8 bases fitting TRBD2. The CDR3 is 16 residues long. Germline lookup yields CDR1 SGHAT and CDR2 FQDESV (reference sequence). DNA for the CDR3: TGTGCGGCCGAGCCCGAATCGGGGGGGGGTTACAATGAGCAGTTCTTC. It is translated as CAAEPESGGGYNEQFF.

This clone was observed a few times. The gene calls are TRBV12-5 and TRBJ2-6, with unresolved D. CDR1 and CDR2 (germline): LGHNT, FRNRAP. The CDR3 is 13 amino acids. The V gene lost 8 bases and the J gene lost 2 bases, with 7 bases spanning the gap. DNA of the CDR3: TGTGCTAGTCGACCCACTGGGGCCAACGTCCTGACTTTC. It is translated as CASRPTGANVLTF.

The chain combines TRBV6-5 with TRBJ1-2; no reliable D call. The CDR3 is 14 residues long. V lost 2 bases and J lost 6, with 13 bases in between. CDR1 and CDR2 (germline): MNHEY, SVGAGI. CDR3 sequence: CASSYTGPWNGYTF. The CDR3 nucleotides read TGTGCCAGCAGTTACACCGGACCTTGGAATGGCTACACCTTC.

The chain uses TRBV5-1 and TRBJ2-5; perhaps TRBD2 as D (6 bases). This CDR3 has 15 residues. The V and J ends lost 4 bases and 2 bases respectively, with 15 bases between them. Per germline, CDR1 SGHRS and CDR2 YFSETQ. The CDR3 DNA sequence: TGCGCCAGCAGCAGTGGTGCAGGGAGGCAAGAGACCCAGTACTTC. This gives the protein CASSSGAGRQETQYF.

The V call is TRBV21-1, the J call TRBJ1-1. TRBV21-1 is annotated as a pseudogene. CDR3 length: 13 amino acids. The CDR3 spells CASSKVEGTEAFF. The CDR3 nucleotides are TGTGCCAGCAGCAAAGTCGAGGGCACTGAAGCTTTCTTT.

The genes are TRBV4-1 and TRBJ2-1; 7 bases are shared with TRBD1. The CDR3 is 17 residues long. Germline trimming cut 4 bases from V and 1 base from J; bases unmatched to any gene: 10. Germline CDR1 is MGHRA and CDR2 is YSYEKL. CDR3 sequence: CASSRLRQGSSYNEQFF. As DNA, the CDR3 is TGCGCCAGCAGCCGATTACGACAGGGTTCTTCCTACAATGAGCAGTTCTTC.

The chain recombines TRBV6-6 with TRBJ2-3; possibly TRBD2 for D (6 bases). V was clipped by 8 bases and J by 0 bases, with 15 bases between them. Germline V CDR1 and CDR2: MNHNY, SVGAGI (reference sequence). This CDR3 is built from 15 residues. Written as DNA, the CDR3 is TGTGCCAGCCTGAGGGACTCCCCTAGCACAGATACGCAGTATTTT. It is translated as CASLRDSPSTDTQYF.

This clone appeared a few times. The chain recombines TRBV7-8 with TRBJ1-1; D perhaps matches TRBD1 (5 bases). Germline CDR1 is SGHVS and CDR2 is FQNEAQ. CDR3 size: 13 residues. V was trimmed by 2 bases and J by 6 bases, leaving 10 bases between them. This chain's CDR3 is CASSLTRVAEAFF. In nucleotides, the CDR3 is TGTGCCAGCAGCTTAACCAGGGTGGCTGAAGCTTTCTTT.

CDR3: CSVEGGLPPDTQYF. Written as DNA, the CDR3 is TGCAGCGTTGAGGGGGGCCTCCCCCCAGATACGCAGTATTTT. V and J are TRBV29-1 and TRBJ2-3; D assignment may be TRBD1 or TRBD2 (6 bases each). The CDR3 runs 14 residues. The germline V gene has CDR1 SQVTM and CDR2 ANQGSEA. The V and J ends lost 3 bases and 4 bases respectively, with 14 bases between them.

The chain combines TRBV5-1 with TRBJ2-7; 8 bases line up with TRBD2. Trimming cost V 4 bases and J 7 bases; bases outside gene matches: 16. There are 16 residues in the CDR3. The V gene's germline CDR1 is SGHRS and CDR2 YFSETQ. The CDR3 sequence: CASSPGGTTGSSEQYF. The CDR3 coding sequence is TGCGCCAGCAGCCCGGGAGGGACGACCGGGTCATCAGAGCAGTACTTC.

This clone was seen only a few times. The V and J genes are TRBV6-6 and TRBJ2-6, with a tentative D call TRBD1 (6 bases). The CDR3 is 16 residues long. V was cut by 10 bases and J by 4 bases, with 20 bases left in between. Germline-derived CDR1 and CDR2 are MNHNY and SVGAGI (reference sequence). The CDR3 DNA is TGTGCCACCCGCCACTCCCAGGGGTCGGGGGCCAACGTCCTGACTTTC. Translated, it gives CATRHSQGSGANVLTF.

This chain links TRBV5-1 with TRBJ2-3, with D perhaps TRBD1 (6 bases). V was trimmed by 4 bases and J by 0 bases, leaving 15 bases between them. The CDR3 loop spans 16 amino acids. Germline CDR1 is SGHRS and CDR2 is YFSETQ. CDR3 nucleotides: TGCGCCAGCAGCCCGCATCCCCAGGGGAGCACAGATACGCAGTATTTT. This translates into CASSPHPQGSTDTQYF.